A selection of T cell receptor beta chains follows, all from one sample in a study of T cells in Graves' hyperthyroidism and ophthalmopathy. TCRdb re-called the multiplex PCR reads with MiXCR, one entry per CDR3 protein. The sample includes about 840,000 distinct CDR3 sequences, 38% seen only once; the top ten take about 9%. Material: blood. The receptors derive from a young man with Graves' hyperthyroidism. Each CDR3 is given with its conserved first and last residue. D genes are given only for firm matches. Rows give clone size only sometimes, using once, few, many, or a class for an expanded clone.

cdr3_aa: CASTFSGSYEQYF; cdr3_nt: TGTGCCAGCACCTTTAGCGGTTCCTACGAGCAGTACTTC; j_call: TRBJ2-7; d_call: NA; v_call: TRBV7-8; clone_size: many
cdr3_aa: CASSQTPRTGVETQYF; cdr3_nt: TGTGCCAGTAGCCAAACCCCTAGGACAGGGGTTGAGACCCAGTACTTC; j_call: TRBJ2-5; d_call: TRBD1; v_call: TRBV19; clone_size: NA
cdr3_aa: CSASGGQGETQYF; cdr3_nt: TGCAGTGCTAGCGGGGGCCAAGGAGAGACCCAGTACTTC; j_call: TRBJ2-5; d_call: NA; v_call: TRBV20-1; clone_size: many
cdr3_aa: CASRVRGQGQPQHF; cdr3_nt: TGTGCCAGCAGAGTAAGGGGGCAGGGACAGCCCCAGCATTTT; j_call: TRBJ1-5; d_call: TRBD1; v_call: TRBV19; clone_size: NA
cdr3_aa: CASSSDPLSGNTIYF; cdr3_nt: TGTGCCAGCAGCTCCGACCCTCTCTCTGGAAACACCATATATTTT; j_call: TRBJ1-3; d_call: NA; v_call: TRBV7-2; clone_size: NA
cdr3_aa: CASTPYGEFLEQYF; cdr3_nt: TGTGCCAGCACCCCTTATGGGGAATTTTTGGAGCAGTACTTC; j_call: TRBJ2-7; d_call: NA; v_call: TRBV7-8; clone_size: NA
cdr3_aa: CASRAGTAYGYTF; cdr3_nt: TGTGCCAGCAGGGCCGGGACAGCTTATGGCTACACCTTC; j_call: TRBJ1-2; d_call: TRBD1; v_call: TRBV2; clone_size: few
cdr3_aa: CASRSTGANTEAFF; cdr3_nt: TGTGCCAGCAGGTCAACAGGGGCGAACACTGAAGCTTTCTTT; j_call: TRBJ1-1; d_call: TRBD1; v_call: TRBV12-3/TRBV12-4; clone_size: many
cdr3_aa: CASEDGGEEQPLHF; cdr3_nt: TGTGCCAGCGAAGACGGGGGGGAGGAACAGCCCCTCCACTTT; j_call: TRBJ1-6; d_call: NA; v_call: TRBV2; clone_size: NA
cdr3_aa: CASSYTGTHRQETQYF; cdr3_nt: TGTGCCAGCAGTTACACCGGGACACACCGGCAAGAGACCCAGTACTTC; j_call: TRBJ2-5; d_call: NA; v_call: TRBV6-6; clone_size: NA
cdr3_aa: CASSATGTQETQYF; cdr3_nt: TGTGCCAGCAGCGCGACAGGGACCCAAGAGACCCAGTACTTC; j_call: TRBJ2-5; d_call: TRBD1; v_call: TRBV7-6; clone_size: many
cdr3_aa: CASRARDRETQPQHF; cdr3_nt: TGTGCCAGCAGGGCCCGGGACAGGGAAACTCAGCCCCAGCATTTT; j_call: TRBJ1-5; d_call: TRBD1; v_call: TRBV10-3; clone_size: NA
cdr3_aa: CASSEEGTERRSFFF; cdr3_nt: TGTGCCAGCAGTGAAGAGGGGACAGAGAGGAGGAGCTTTTTCTTT; j_call: TRBJ1-1; d_call: TRBD1; v_call: TRBV2; clone_size: NA
cdr3_aa: CASSFPGPSKGYTF; cdr3_nt: TGTGCCAGCAGTTTCCCGGGACCTTCTAAGGGCTACACCTTC; j_call: TRBJ1-2; d_call: NA; v_call: TRBV6-6; clone_size: NA
cdr3_aa: CAISPGLAGVGNEQFF; cdr3_nt: TGTGCCATCAGTCCGGGACTAGCGGGAGTTGGGAATGAGCAGTTCTTC; j_call: TRBJ2-1; d_call: TRBD2; v_call: TRBV10-3; clone_size: NA
cdr3_aa: CASSFRGTGVYYEQYF; cdr3_nt: TGTGCCAGCAGCTTTAGGGGAACAGGGGTTTACTACGAGCAGTACTTC; j_call: TRBJ2-7; d_call: TRBD1; v_call: TRBV7-2; clone_size: NA
cdr3_aa: CASSASTEPNYGYTF; cdr3_nt: TGTGCCAGCAGTGCCTCCACGGAACCTAACTATGGCTACACCTTC; j_call: TRBJ1-2; d_call: NA; v_call: TRBV10-3; clone_size: few
cdr3_aa: CASSFGRGAANTGELFF; cdr3_nt: TGTGCCAGCAGCTTCGGGAGGGGAGCGGCGAACACCGGGGAGCTGTTTTTT; j_call: TRBJ2-2; d_call: TRBD2; v_call: TRBV13; clone_size: NA
cdr3_aa: CASTGGVGQPQHF; cdr3_nt: TGTGCCAGCACAGGGGGAGTGGGGCAGCCCCAGCATTTT; j_call: TRBJ1-5; d_call: TRBD1; v_call: TRBV2; clone_size: NA
cdr3_aa: CSVAAVTSYEQYF; cdr3_nt: TGCAGCGTTGCGGCGGTAACATCCTACGAGCAGTACTTC; j_call: TRBJ2-7; d_call: NA; v_call: TRBV29-1; clone_size: medium-sized
cdr3_aa: CASRGRENAGEQYF; cdr3_nt: TGTGCCAGCAGGGGCAGGGAAAATGCGGGCGAGCAGTACTTC; j_call: TRBJ2-7; d_call: NA; v_call: TRBV12-3/TRBV12-4; clone_size: NA
cdr3_aa: CASSPTYTGEDSPLHF; cdr3_nt: TGTGCCAGCAGCCCGACCTACACAGGGGAAGACTCACCCCTCCACTTT; j_call: TRBJ1-6; d_call: TRBD1; v_call: TRBV7-9; clone_size: many
cdr3_aa: CASSGMGGLMNTIYF; cdr3_nt: TGTGCCAGCAGCGGAATGGGGGGGTTGATGAACACCATATATTTT; j_call: TRBJ1-3; d_call: NA; v_call: TRBV7-2; clone_size: NA
cdr3_aa: CATSRDRGGTEKLFF; cdr3_nt: TGTGCCACCAGCAGGGACAGGGGAGGAACTGAAAAACTGTTTTTT; j_call: TRBJ1-4; d_call: TRBD1; v_call: TRBV15; clone_size: once
cdr3_aa: CASIFSRSWEDTQYF; cdr3_nt: TGTGCCAGTATTTTTTCCAGGTCTTGGGAAGATACGCAGTATTTT; j_call: TRBJ2-3; d_call: NA; v_call: TRBV19; clone_size: NA
cdr3_aa: CASSLRDMSEKLFF; cdr3_nt: TGTGCCAGCAGCTTACGGGACATGAGTGAAAAACTGTTTTTT; j_call: TRBJ1-4; d_call: NA; v_call: TRBV2; clone_size: few
cdr3_aa: CSVSAGRTYEQYF; cdr3_nt: TGCAGCGTTTCCGCGGGACGTACCTACGAGCAGTACTTC; j_call: TRBJ2-7; d_call: NA; v_call: TRBV29-1; clone_size: many
cdr3_aa: CATSREGGWSGNTIYF; cdr3_nt: TGTGCCACCAGCAGAGAAGGGGGTTGGTCTGGAAACACCATATATTTT; j_call: TRBJ1-3; d_call: NA; v_call: TRBV15; clone_size: NA
cdr3_aa: CSARFPSGHEQYF; cdr3_nt: TGCAGTGCTAGATTTCCCTCCGGGCACGAGCAGTACTTC; j_call: TRBJ2-7; d_call: NA; v_call: TRBV20-1; clone_size: NA
cdr3_aa: CATGSGKWQPQHF; cdr3_nt: TGTGCCACCGGGTCAGGGAAGTGGCAGCCCCAGCATTTT; j_call: TRBJ1-5; d_call: NA; v_call: TRBV10-3; clone_size: NA
cdr3_aa: CASSYATDQLFNSPLHF; cdr3_nt: TGTGCCAGCAGTTACGCGACGGACCAACTCTTTAATTCACCCCTCCACTTT; j_call: TRBJ1-6; d_call: NA; v_call: TRBV6-5; clone_size: NA
cdr3_aa: CATSGVSYEQYF; cdr3_nt: TGTGCCACCTCTGGGGTCTCCTACGAGCAGTACTTC; j_call: TRBJ2-7; d_call: NA; v_call: TRBV15; clone_size: many
cdr3_aa: CASSSSGGNVLTF; cdr3_nt: TGTGCCAGCAGCTCATCAGGGGGCAACGTCCTGACTTTC; j_call: TRBJ2-6; d_call: TRBD1; v_call: TRBV7-3; clone_size: NA
cdr3_aa: CASSCDRGQPQHF; cdr3_nt: TGTGCCAGCAGTTGCGACAGGGGTCAGCCCCAGCATTTT; j_call: TRBJ1-5; d_call: TRBD1; v_call: TRBV12-3/TRBV12-4; clone_size: NA
cdr3_aa: CSVEDKGEKLFF; cdr3_nt: TGCAGCGTTGAGGACAAGGGCGAAAAACTGTTTTTT; j_call: TRBJ1-4; d_call: NA; v_call: TRBV29-1; clone_size: many
cdr3_aa: CAISGTGKTEAFF; cdr3_nt: TGTGCCATCAGCGGCACAGGTAAAACTGAAGCTTTCTTT; j_call: TRBJ1-1; d_call: NA; v_call: TRBV10-3; clone_size: NA
cdr3_aa: CASKIWTGSYGYTF; cdr3_nt: TGTGCCAGCAAGATTTGGACAGGATCCTATGGCTACACCTTC; j_call: TRBJ1-2; d_call: TRBD1; v_call: TRBV2; clone_size: NA
cdr3_aa: CASSFNGQETQYF; cdr3_nt: TGTGCCAGCAGTTTCAACGGCCAAGAGACCCAGTACTTC; j_call: TRBJ2-5; d_call: NA; v_call: TRBV28; clone_size: NA
cdr3_aa: CASSPALTGGEAFF; cdr3_nt: TGTGCCAGCAGCCCGGCGCTGACAGGGGGTGAAGCTTTCTTT; j_call: TRBJ1-1; d_call: TRBD1; v_call: TRBV7-9; clone_size: NA
cdr3_aa: CSGPDRTYNSPLHF; cdr3_nt: TGCAGTGGCCCGGACAGAACCTATAATTCACCCCTCCACTTT; j_call: TRBJ1-6; d_call: NA; v_call: TRBV20-1; clone_size: once
cdr3_aa: CASSLGRSQETQYF; cdr3_nt: TGTGCCAGCAGCTTAGGACGGTCCCAAGAGACCCAGTACTTC; j_call: TRBJ2-5; d_call: NA; v_call: TRBV11-2; clone_size: NA
cdr3_aa: CVSKGVTGANVLTF; cdr3_nt: TGTGTCAGTAAGGGGGTAACTGGGGCCAACGTCCTGACTTTC; j_call: TRBJ2-6; d_call: NA; v_call: TRBV19; clone_size: NA
cdr3_aa: CASSTITGVEAFF; cdr3_nt: TGTGCCAGCAGCACTATTACAGGAGTAGAAGCTTTCTTT; j_call: TRBJ1-1; d_call: NA; v_call: TRBV5-8; clone_size: NA
cdr3_aa: CSSLSQGAGTEAFF; cdr3_nt: TGCAGCAGTTTATCCCAGGGGGCAGGGACTGAAGCTTTCTTT; j_call: TRBJ1-1; d_call: TRBD1; v_call: TRBV29-1; clone_size: NA
cdr3_aa: CASSAGGGRTEAFF; cdr3_nt: TGTGCCAGCAGTGCGGGAGGGGGGAGGACTGAAGCTTTCTTT; j_call: TRBJ1-1; d_call: NA; v_call: TRBV28; clone_size: NA
cdr3_aa: CASSQDSGKLFF; cdr3_nt: TGCGCCAGCAGCCAAGATTCGGGAAAACTGTTTTTT; j_call: TRBJ1-4; d_call: NA; v_call: TRBV4-1; clone_size: NA
cdr3_aa: CSVRGQVLGEQYF; cdr3_nt: TGCAGTGTGAGGGGCCAGGTCTTGGGGGAGCAGTACTTC; j_call: TRBJ2-7; d_call: NA; v_call: TRBV20-1; clone_size: few